This T cell receptor (beta chain) comes out of a study of cytomegalovirus exposure and HLA in healthy donors. Overall study results and limits: Excluded were some V segments that proved indistinguishable, including TRBV6-2 and TRBV6-3.

Germline values: CDR1 MRHNA, CDR2 SNTAGT. The V end was cut by 4 bases, the J end by 7 bases, with 14 bases between. This CDR3 is 14 amino acids long. Of note for this clone: Its antigen is not known.

The PCR had 60 Vbeta and 13 Jbeta primers. TCRdb keeps only in-frame clones here, not all; method: immunoSEQ multiplex PCR. The sample lists under 300,000 clones, about 66% occurring once. The rearrangement links TRBV6-4 to TRBJ2-1, with D perhaps TRBD2 (6 bases). This receptor was identified in a female donor in good health and CMV-seronegative. Sequencing was carried out using PBMCs. CDR3 sequence (DNA): TGTGCCAGCAGTGCGAGGGAGGCGGGGAATGAGCAGTTCTTC. It codes for CASSAREAGNEQFF.